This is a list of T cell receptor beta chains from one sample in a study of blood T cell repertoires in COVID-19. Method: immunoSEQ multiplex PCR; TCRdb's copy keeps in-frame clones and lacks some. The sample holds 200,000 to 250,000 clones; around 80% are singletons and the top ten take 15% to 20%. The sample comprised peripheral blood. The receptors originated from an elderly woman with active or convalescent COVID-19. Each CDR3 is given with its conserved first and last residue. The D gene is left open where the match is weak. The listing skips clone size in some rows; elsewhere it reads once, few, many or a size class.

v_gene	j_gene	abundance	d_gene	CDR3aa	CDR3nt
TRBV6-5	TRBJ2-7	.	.	CASSYQRRSSYEQYF	TGTGCCAGCAGCTATCAGCGGAGGAGCTCCTACGAGCAGTACTTC
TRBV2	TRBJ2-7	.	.	CASSPRYEQYF	TGTGCCAGCAGTCCTCGCTACGAGCAGTACTTC
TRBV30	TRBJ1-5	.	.	CAWSPDSRNQPQHF	TGTGCCTGGAGCCCGGACAGTCGCAATCAGCCCCAGCATTTT
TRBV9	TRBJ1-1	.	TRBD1	CASSVGQGNTEAFF	TGTGCCAGCAGCGTTGGACAGGGGAACACTGAAGCTTTCTTT
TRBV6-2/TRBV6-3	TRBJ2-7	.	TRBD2	CASSDGNIGLAGYGYF	TGTGCCAGCAGCGACGGGAATATAGGACTAGCGGGGTACGGGTACTTC
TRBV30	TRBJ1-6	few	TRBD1	CAWSAGQGLDSPLHF	TGTGCCTGGAGTGCGGGACAGGGGCTCGATTCACCCCTCCACTTT
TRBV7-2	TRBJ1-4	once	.	CASSVSGLTNEKLFF	TGTGCCAGCAGCGTATCAGGGCTAACTAATGAAAAACTGTTTTTT
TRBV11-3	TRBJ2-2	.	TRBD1	CASSSGQGRVGELFF	TGTGCCAGCAGCTCCGGACAGGGCCGCGTCGGGGAGCTGTTTTTT
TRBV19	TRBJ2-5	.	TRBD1	CASSRSIGTGGFSGTQISETQYF	TGTGCCAGTAGTAGGTCTATCGGGACAGGGGGCTTTAGCGGGACCCAAATCTCAGAGACCCAGTACTTC
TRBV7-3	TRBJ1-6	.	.	CASSLAGQDSPLHF	TGTGCCAGCAGCTTGGCAGGGCAGGATTCACCCCTCCACTTT
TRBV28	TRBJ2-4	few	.	CASSSYRERVAKNIQYF	TGTGCCAGCAGTTCCTACAGGGAACGGGTGGCCAAAAACATTCAGTACTTC
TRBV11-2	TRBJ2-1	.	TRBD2	CASSLDPPSGASGNEQFF	TGTGCCAGCAGCTTAGATCCGCCTAGCGGGGCCTCGGGCAATGAGCAGTTCTTC
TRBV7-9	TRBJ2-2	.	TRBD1	CASSLAQGDTGELFF	TGTGCCAGCAGCTTAGCTCAGGGGGACACCGGGGAGCTGTTTTTT
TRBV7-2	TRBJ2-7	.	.	CASSPPPGSYEQYF	TGTGCCAGCAGCCCCCCCCCGGGTTCCTACGAGCAGTACTTC
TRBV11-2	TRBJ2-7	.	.	CASSLPVTYEQYF	TGTGCCAGCAGCTTACCTGTAACCTACGAGCAGTACTTC
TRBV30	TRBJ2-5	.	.	CAWSGGQETQYF	TGTGCCTGGAGCGGGGGGCAGGAGACCCAGTACTTC
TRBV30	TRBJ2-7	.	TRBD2	CAWHSHGMRAGVTEQYF	TGTGCCTGGCACTCCCATGGAATGCGGGCGGGAGTAACCGAGCAGTACTTC
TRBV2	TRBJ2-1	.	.	CASRKTDSSYNEQFF	TGTGCCAGCAGGAAGACAGATAGCTCCTACAATGAGCAGTTCTTC
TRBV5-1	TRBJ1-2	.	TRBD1	CASSWGQGTGDYTF	TGCGCCAGCAGCTGGGGACAGGGAACCGGGGACTACACCTTC
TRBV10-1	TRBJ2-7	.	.	CASSESRDSTYEQYF	TGCGCCAGCAGTGAGTCTCGCGACAGTACCTACGAGCAGTACTTC
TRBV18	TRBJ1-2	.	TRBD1	CASSPTNTGGDGYTF	TGTGCCAGCTCACCGACGAATACAGGGGGGGATGGCTACACCTTC
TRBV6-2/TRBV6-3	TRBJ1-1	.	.	CASSLARQGTEAFF	TGTGCCAGCAGTTTAGCGAGGCAGGGGACTGAAGCTTTCTTT
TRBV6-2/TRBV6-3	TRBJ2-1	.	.	CASSYNIDNEQFF	TGTGCCAGCAGTTACAATATTGACAATGAGCAGTTCTTC
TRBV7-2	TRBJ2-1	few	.	CASSLALQGGGLDEQFF	TGTGCCAGCAGCTTAGCGTTGCAGGGGGGTGGCCTAGATGAGCAGTTCTTC
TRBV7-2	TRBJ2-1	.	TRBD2	CASSNRGGGGSSYNEQFF	TGTGCCAGCAGCAATCGTGGGGGGGGAGGAAGCTCCTACAATGAGCAGTTCTTC
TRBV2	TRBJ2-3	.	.	CASSYGGTTDTQYF	TGTGCCAGCAGTTACGGGGGAACCACAGATACGCAGTATTTT
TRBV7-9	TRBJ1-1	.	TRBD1	CASSPVQGVRTEAFF	TGTGCCAGCAGCCCAGTGCAGGGGGTGCGAACTGAAGCTTTCTTT
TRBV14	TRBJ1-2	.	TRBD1	CASSPQGSYGYTF	TGTGCCAGCAGCCCACAGGGGAGCTATGGCTACACCTTC
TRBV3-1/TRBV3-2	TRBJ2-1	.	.	CASSQDSGIGSYNEQFF	TGTGCCAGCAGCCAAGATTCGGGGATTGGCTCCTACAATGAGCAGTTCTTC
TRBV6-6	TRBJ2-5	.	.	CASSLGGGRETQYF	TGTGCCAGCAGCCTTGGGGGTGGGAGGGAGACCCAGTACTTC
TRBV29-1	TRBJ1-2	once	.	CSVAGVRVNYGYTF	TGCAGCGTTGCCGGCGTGCGGGTGAACTATGGCTACACCTTC
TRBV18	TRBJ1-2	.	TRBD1	CASSLQGNPLMSNYGYTF	TGTGCCAGCTCACTACAGGGGAACCCTTTGATGTCTAACTATGGCTACACCTTC
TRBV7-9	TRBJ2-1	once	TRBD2	CASSLGGWSEQFF	TGTGCCAGCAGCTTGGGGGGGTGGAGTGAGCAGTTCTTC
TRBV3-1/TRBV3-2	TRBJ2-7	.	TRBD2	CASSQGGTTASYEQYF	TGTGCCAGCAGCCAAGGGGGGACTACCGCCTCCTACGAGCAGTACTTC
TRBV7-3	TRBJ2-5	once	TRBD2	CASGAGGRETQYF	TGTGCCAGCGGAGCGGGGGGCCGAGAGACCCAGTACTTC
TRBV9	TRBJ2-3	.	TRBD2	CASSVGASGPFAQYF	TGTGCCAGCAGCGTAGGGGCTAGCGGGCCTTTCGCGCAGTATTTT
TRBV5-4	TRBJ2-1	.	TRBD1	CASSLGTGSYNEQFF	TGTGCCAGCAGCTTGGGGACAGGGAGTTACAATGAGCAGTTCTTC
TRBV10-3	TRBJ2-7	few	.	CAINGRGARYEQYF	TGTGCCATCAACGGCAGGGGCGCAAGATACGAGCAGTACTTC
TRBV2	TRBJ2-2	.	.	CASRTTGPLGELFF	TGTGCCAGCAGGACGACAGGCCCACTCGGGGAGCTGTTTTTT
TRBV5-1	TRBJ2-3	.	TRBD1	CASLRQGGTDTQYF	TGCGCCAGCTTGAGACAGGGTGGCACAGATACGCAGTATTTT
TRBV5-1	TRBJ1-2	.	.	CASSSEGSYGYTF	TGCGCCAGCAGCTCGGAGGGGTCCTATGGCTACACCTTC
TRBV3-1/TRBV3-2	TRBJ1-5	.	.	CASSRRGGNQPQHF	TGTGCCAGCAGCCGCAGGGGAGGCAATCAGCCCCAGCATTTT
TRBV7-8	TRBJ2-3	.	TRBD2	CASSFGGRTDTQYF	TGTGCCAGCAGCTTTGGCGGGAGGACAGATACGCAGTATTTT
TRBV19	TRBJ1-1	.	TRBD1	CASSIGTVTSGTEAFF	TGTGCCAGTAGTATTGGGACAGTTACCTCGGGGACTGAAGCTTTCTTT
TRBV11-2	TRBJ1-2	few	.	CASSPEAMSYGYTF	TGTGCCAGCAGCCCGGAGGCAATGAGCTATGGCTACACCTTC
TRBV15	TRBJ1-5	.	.	CATSRALTGTNQPQHF	TGTGCCACCAGCAGAGCCCTAACAGGGACAAATCAGCCCCAGCATTTT
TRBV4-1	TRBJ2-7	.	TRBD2	CASSQDGSASGSYEQYF	TGCGCCAGCAGCCAAGATGGTTCGGCTAGCGGGAGTTACGAGCAGTACTTC
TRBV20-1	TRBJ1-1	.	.	CSASPGQIMNTEAFF	TGCAGTGCTAGTCCCGGACAAATCATGAACACTGAAGCTTTCTTT
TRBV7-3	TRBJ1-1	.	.	CASSLIRAGDTEAFF	TGTGCCAGCAGCTTAATCAGGGCGGGAGACACTGAAGCTTTCTTT
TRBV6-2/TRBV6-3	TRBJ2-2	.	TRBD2	CASSPLAGVTGELFF	TGTGCCAGCAGTCCGCTAGCGGGGGTAACCGGGGAGCTGTTTTTT
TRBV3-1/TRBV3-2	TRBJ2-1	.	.	CASSQGLVGSYNEQFF	TGTGCCAGCAGCCAAGGACTAGTAGGCTCCTACAATGAGCAGTTCTTC
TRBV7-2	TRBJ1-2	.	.	CASSLGQGEFYGYTF	TGTGCCAGCAGCTTAGGGCAGGGTGAATTCTATGGCTACACCTTC
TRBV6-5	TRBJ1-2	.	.	CASSDGGAYGYTF	TGTGCCAGCTCCGATGGCGGTGCCTATGGCTACACCTTC
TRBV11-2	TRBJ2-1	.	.	CASSLDRPEQFF	TGTGCCAGCAGCTTAGATCGTCCCGAGCAGTTCTTC
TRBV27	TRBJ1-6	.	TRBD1	CASSTTGWNSPLHF	TGTGCCAGCAGCACGACAGGGTGGAATTCACCCCTCCACTTT
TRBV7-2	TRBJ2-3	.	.	CASSPGIAQYF	TGTGCCAGCAGCCCCGGGATTGCGCAGTATTTT
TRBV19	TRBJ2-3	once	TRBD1	CASSTTGATSTDTQYF	TGTGCCAGTAGTACCACAGGGGCGACTAGCACAGATACGCAGTATTTT
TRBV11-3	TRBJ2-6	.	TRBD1	CASSPGTGNSGANVLTF	TGTGCCAGCAGCCCCGGGACAGGGAACTCTGGGGCCAACGTCCTGACTTTC